The present TCR beta chain was sequenced within a study of Ad26.COV2.S vaccination and SARS-CoV-2 variants. Background on the study: Donor allocation was to the COV1001 Ad26.COV2.S trial arm.

Libraries were prepared by immunoSEQ multiplex PCR; TCRdb keeps only in-frame clonotypes and omits some of them. The sample holds hundreds of thousands of clones; approximately 92% are singletons and the top ten take 10% to 15%. This CDR3 comprises 17 residues. V lost 0 bases, J lost 2 bases, and 5 bases stayed unmatched. In germline, CDR1 is LNHNV, CDR2 YYDKDF (reference sequence). Treatment meaning: 15 to 20 received Ad26.COV2.S at low or high dose, single or two shots; 5 received placebo; per-sample allocation not given. Sampling was performed 63 days after the first vaccine or placebo injection. This clone was seen a single time.

The chain has TRBV15 and TRBJ2-3, with TRBD2 identical over 10 bases. Material: peripheral blood, obtained in a trial of Ad26.COV2.S vaccine versus placebo. The receptor was derived from a person aged 18 to 59 who received the Ad26.COV2.S COVID-19 vaccine or a placebo. CDR3 residues: CATSRDFGLAATDTQYF. The CDR3 nucleotides read TGTGCCACCAGCAGAGATTTCGGACTAGCGGCCACAGATACGCAGTATTTT. Variable domain in full (rest from reference TRBV15 and TRBJ2-3): DAMVIQNPRYQVTQFGKPVTLSCSQTLNHNVMYWYQQKSSQAPKLLFHYYDKDFNNEADTPDNFQSRRPNTSFCFLDIRSPGLGDTAMYLCATSRDFGLAATDTQYFGPGTRLTVL.